This T cell receptor beta chain was obtained from a study of T cell changes during pregnancy in multiple sclerosis (dated by TCRdb to about 2019). Looking at the study overall: The study examined how the T cell repertoire changed over the course of pregnancy in women with multiple sclerosis.

Note on this clone: Its binding antigen is unknown. It has no much larger one-base neighbor in the sample; base qualities were not kept.

Library method: the immunoSEQ multiplex PCR assay. Here the immuneACCESS table is served through TCRdb, limited to in-frame sequences with V and J called. Missing clones are a known gap in these copies; in checked studies unresolved V genes cover under half, and the rest lacks a known reason. The sample yields approximately 100,000 clones; approximately 91% were counted once. Less than 4% of the sample lies in the top ten. The germline V gene (reference sequence) gives CDR1 as SGHNT and CDR2 as YYREEE. The cysteine opens and the phenylalanine closes a CDR3 of 15 amino acids. The entry retains the CDR3 DNA only, 45 bases that are in frame from base 1. The germline V and J ends show losses of 6 bases and 2 bases respectively, and no gene match explains 10 bases of the junction.

The receptor was derived from a female donor with multiple sclerosis, enrolled in a pregnancy study. The chain is made from TRBV5-4 and TRBJ1-1; TRBD1 aligns with 7 central bases. Sequenced here: peripheral blood, sampled after pregnancy. The CDR3 here reads CASNLQGRSNTEAFF. The sequenced DNA: TGTGCCAGCAACCTACAGGGGCGGTCAAACACTGAAGCTTTCTTT.